This is a list of T cell receptor beta chains from one sample in a study of somatic mutations in cytotoxic T cells in rheumatoid arthritis. Generated by immunoSEQ multiplex PCR, the TCRdb table keeps only in-frame clones and is missing some. The sample has 17,000 or so clones; roughly 85% are singletons. Sequenced: CD8+ T cells sorted from blood. The receptors were sampled from a woman aged 40 to 50 with rheumatoid arthritis. Each CDR3 is given with its conserved first and last residue. The D gene is left open where the match is weak. Expanded clones are given a class, and other clones once, few, many or no size at all.

>TRBD2|TRBV7-9|-|TRBJ2-3
TGTGCCAGCAGCCTAGCGGGGGCCCTGGGGAATACGCAGTATTTT
CASSLAGALGNTQYF
>TRBD1|TRBV7-8|-|TRBJ2-2
TGTGCCAGCAGCCCGGACAGGGGGCCTTCAGCCGGGGAGCTGTTTTTT
CASSPDRGPSAGELFF
>TRBD2|TRBV6-5|-|TRBJ2-1
TGTGCCAGCAGCCCGGGACTAGTCGTCAATGAGCAGTTCTTC
CASSPGLVVNEQFF
>TRBD1|TRBV4-1|-|TRBJ2-3
TGCGCCAGCAGCCAAAAACAGGGGGCGATGACAGATACGCAGTATTTT
CASSQKQGAMTDTQYF
>TRBD2|TRBV5-4|-|TRBJ2-1
TGTGCCAGCAGCACCGGACTAGCGGGAGTAGGCTCCTACAATGAGCAGTTCTTC
CASSTGLAGVGSYNEQFF
>-|TRBV7-9|-|TRBJ1-2
TGTGCCAGCAGCTCCTTGAAGAGGGATATCGATGGCTACACCTTC
CASSSLKRDIDGYTF
>TRBD1|TRBV19|-|TRBJ2-1
TGTGCCAGTACAATTTGGACAGGGTCCTACAATGAGCAGTTCTTC
CASTIWTGSYNEQFF
>TRBD2|TRBV30|once|TRBJ2-1
TGTGCCTGGAGTGTACGTCCCTCCGCGGGAGTGGGGGGCAATGAGCAGTTCTTC
CAWSVRPSAGVGGNEQFF
>-|TRBV6-1|-|TRBJ1-5
TGTGCCAGCAGTGTTACAGGGTTCCCGAATCAGCCCCAGCATTTT
CASSVTGFPNQPQHF
>TRBD1|TRBV19|once|TRBJ1-1
TGTGCCAGCCAGGGGGCCAACACTGAAGCTTTCTTT
CASQGANTEAFF
>-|TRBV27|-|TRBJ2-7
TGTGCCAGCAGTTTACGACAAACCTCCAACTACGAGCAGTACTTC
CASSLRQTSNYEQYF
>-|TRBV6-5|-|TRBJ2-7
TGTGCCAGCAGTCCCGGGGGCTACGAGCAGTACTTC
CASSPGGYEQYF
>-|TRBV9|-|TRBJ1-1
TGTGCCAGCAGCGCCTCCGGGACTCCACAGACTGAAGCTTTCTTT
CASSASGTPQTEAFF
>TRBD1|TRBV27|-|TRBJ2-7
TGTGCCAGCAGTTTAAGGGGGCCTAACTCCTACGAGCAGTACTTC
CASSLRGPNSYEQYF
>TRBD2|TRBV29-1|-|TRBJ2-7
TGCAGCGCTGTAGCGGGGGTCTACGAGCAGTACTTC
CSAVAGVYEQYF
>-|TRBV6-1|-|TRBJ1-4
TGTGCCAGCAGTGAATCTCCTTGGGGGGTAGGGGAAAAACTGTTTTTT
CASSESPWGVGEKLFF
>-|TRBV7-9|-|TRBJ2-7
TGTGCCAGCAGCCCTAGGCAGGGATCAGACTACGAGCAGTACTTC
CASSPRQGSDYEQYF
>-|TRBV5-1|-|TRBJ2-2
TGCGCCAGCAGCCAGACTGACACCGGGGAGCTGTTTTTT
CASSQTDTGELFF
>-|TRBV2|-|TRBJ1-2
TGTGCCAGCAGTGAAGCGGGGGGGCTGGGCTATGGCTACACCTTC
CASSEAGGLGYGYTF
>-|TRBV7-8|-|TRBJ1-5
TGTGCCAGCAGCTTAGCGCAGAATCAGCCCCAGCATTTT
CASSLAQNQPQHF
>-|TRBV5-1|-|TRBJ2-7
TGCGCCAGCAGCCCACTTGACGGACGACTAGACTACGAGCAGTACTTC
CASSPLDGRLDYEQYF
>-|TRBV29-1|-|TRBJ2-3
TGCAGCGTTGAACCCACTCGAGGGGGGGATTTTACGCAGTATTTT
CSVEPTRGGDFTQYF
>TRBD1|TRBV19|-|TRBJ1-1
TGTGCCAGTAGCTCGAGACAGGGGAGAGATACTGAAGCTTTCTTT
CASSSRQGRDTEAFF
>-|TRBV19|-|TRBJ1-5
TGTGCCAGTAGTGTTCAGTCAGTTAGCAATCAGCCCCAGCATTTT
CASSVQSVSNQPQHF
>TRBD1|TRBV5-6|-|TRBJ2-7
TGTGCCAGCAAATTGGGACAGTACGAGCAGTACTTC
CASKLGQYEQYF
>-|TRBV27|-|TRBJ2-3
TGTGCCAGCAGTGCACTAGCTTCCAGTGATACGCAGTATTTT
CASSALASSDTQYF
>TRBD2|TRBV7-9|-|TRBJ2-5
TGTGCCAGCAGCTTAACTAGCGGGAATCTGGAGACCCAGTACTTC
CASSLTSGNLETQYF
>-|TRBV5-5|-|TRBJ1-3
TGTGCCAGCACCCTCCGGGGGAACACCATATATTTT
CASTLRGNTIYF
>-|TRBV5-4|-|TRBJ2-3
TGTGCCAGCAGCTCTTCAGATACGCAGTATTTT
CASSSSDTQYF
>TRBD1|TRBV7-6|-|TRBJ2-1
TGTGCCAGCAGCTTAGGGGACAGCTCCTACAATGAGCAGTTCTTC
CASSLGDSSYNEQFF
>-|TRBV11-2|-|TRBJ2-7
TGTGCCAGCAGCTTAGAGGACAGCCGAGCCTACGAGCAGTACTTC
CASSLEDSRAYEQYF
>TRBD2|TRBV7-9|-|TRBJ2-1
TGTGCCAGCAGACCGTCTAGCGGTAGCTCCTACAATGAGCAGTTCTTC
CASRPSSGSSYNEQFF
>TRBD2|TRBV5-1|-|TRBJ2-1
TGCGCCAGCAGCTCCCCGGAAGGGGTAGCGGGGGGAAATGAGCAGTTCTTC
CASSSPEGVAGGNEQFF
>TRBD2|TRBV2|-|TRBJ2-1
TGTGCCAGCAAACGGACTAGCTACAATGAGCAGTTCTTC
CASKRTSYNEQFF
>TRBD2|TRBV15|-|TRBJ2-1
TGTGCCACCAGCAGAGTGGGGCGGGGGGGGGATGAGCAGTTCTTC
CATSRVGRGGDEQFF
>-|TRBV7-2|-|TRBJ2-3
TGTGCCAGCAGATACCTGGGGGGAGATACGCAGTATTTT
CASRYLGGDTQYF
>TRBD1|TRBV6-4|few|TRBJ1-2
TGTGCCAGCAGTGACACAATACAGGGGATAGATGGCTACACCTTC
CASSDTIQGIDGYTF
>-|TRBV13|-|TRBJ1-2
TGTGCCAGCAGGCTACCGAGTTCCGACTATGGCTACACCTTC
CASRLPSSDYGYTF
>TRBD2|TRBV4-2|-|TRBJ2-7
TGTGCCAGCAGCTATTCCGTAGGGGAGGGAGGGGTAGGGGACGAGCAGTACTTC
CASSYSVGEGGVGDEQYF
>-|TRBV30|-|TRBJ2-7
TGTGCCTGGAGTGTAGGGCAGGGCTACGAGCAGTACTTC
CAWSVGQGYEQYF
>-|TRBV25-1|-|TRBJ2-7
TGTGCCAGCAGTGAAAGAGGCAGCTACGAGCAGTACTTC
CASSERGSYEQYF
>TRBD1|TRBV6-5|-|TRBJ1-2
TGTGCCAGCAGCGGACAGGGGTTGGGCTACACCTTC
CASSGQGLGYTF
>-|TRBV15|-|TRBJ2-5
TGTGCCACCAGCAGAGTCGTAGAGGAGACCCAGTACTTC
CATSRVVEETQYF
>TRBD2|TRBV13|-|TRBJ2-5
TGTGCCAGCAGCCCCCGACTAGCGGGGCTGGATGAGACCCAGTACTTC
CASSPRLAGLDETQYF
>TRBD2|TRBV11-2|-|TRBJ2-7
TGTGCCAGCAGTCGACTAGCGGGTTTCTCTCCGAACGAGCAGTACTTC
CASSRLAGFSPNEQYF